This T cell receptor beta chain derives from a study of OX40 agonist ivuxolimab in advanced cancers. Across the whole study: Of mixed ages from about 23 to 79 and averaging about 60 years, the group was roughly 85% male.

The protocol was immunoSEQ multiplex PCR, while the TCRdb copy is restricted to in-frame clones and leaves out a portion. The table shows roughly 70,000 clones, with about 85% occurring only once. A word on this clone: Its specificity is unknown.

Whole-study findings and limits: Low normalized T-cell clonal expansion also characterized some of the nonresponders. Antigen specificity was not determined for the expanded peripheral T cells.

Sample: CD4+ or CD8+ T cells sorted from blood, taken in a trial of the OX40 agonist ivuxolimab. This sequence originates from an adult with an advanced solid tumor such as melanoma, head and neck, liver or kidney cancer.

This chain's CDR3 is CASSSLSGNTIYF. In DNA form, the CDR3 reads TGTGCCAGCAGCTCCCTCTCTGGAAACACCATATATTTT. The chain uses TRBV9 and TRBJ1-3; D gene uncertain. Germline CDR1 and CDR2: SGDLS and YYNGEE. The length of the CDR3 is 13 residues. Trimming shortened V by 4 bases and J by 0 bases, and 5 bases separated the two germline ends. Full variable domain (missing parts from reference TRBV9 and TRBJ1-3): DSGVTQTPKHLITATGQRVTLRCSPRSGDLSVYWYQQSLDQGLQFLIQYYNGEERAKGNILERFSAQQFPDLHSELNLSSLELGDSALYFCASSSLSGNTIYFGEGSWLTVV.